A single sample is the source of the 25 T cell receptor beta chains below, sequenced in a study of CD8 T cells in Susac syndrome. Reverse transcription used roughly 0.5 to 1 ug RNA and random hexamers. MiXCR, run by TCRdb on the immunoSEQ multiplex PCR reads, gives a single entry per CDR3 protein. Here the sample spans over 150,000 distinct CDR3 sequences, around 95% being singletons. Sequences were obtained from CD4+ T cells from PBMCs. Receptor source: a human donor with Susac syndrome.

V is TRBV12-3 or TRBV12-4 and J is TRBJ2-7; D possibly corresponds to TRBD2 (7 bases). V dropped 3 bases and J dropped 3 bases, with 21 bases sitting between them. The CDR3 is 17 residues long. The CDR3 region is CASSFRSGVTSVYEQYF. The CDR3 DNA reads as TGTGCCAGCAGTTTCAGGTCAGGGGTTACTAGCGTCTACGAGCAGTACTTC.

About this clonotype itself: At one of its ends the junction is not consistent with the germline gene, which may arise from a read error. The chain joins TRBV5-4 to TRBJ2-7; perhaps TRBD2 as D (6 bases). Germline CDR1 reads SGHNT; CDR2 reads YYREEE (reference sequence). The CDR3 is 14 residues long. This chain's CDR3 is CASSLGLRNYEQYF. The CDR3 coding sequence is TGTGCCAGCAGTTTGGGACTTCGGAACTACGAGCAGTACTTC.

This chain joins TRBV29-1 and TRBJ2-5, with a tentative D call TRBD1 (5 bases). V lost 1 base and J 5 bases, leaving 11 bases between the germline ends. Germline V gene sequence: CDR1 SQVTM, CDR2 ANQGSEA. This CDR3 spans 13 amino acids. The CDR3 reads CSVEGRVRETQYF. CDR3 nucleotides: TGCAGCGTTGAAGGCAGGGTGAGGGAGACCCAGTACTTC. Complete variable domain (other parts from reference TRBV29-1 and TRBJ2-5): SAVISQKPSRDICQRGTSLTIQCQVDSQVTMMFWYRQQPGQSLTLIATANQGSEATYESGFVIDKFPISRPNLTFSTLTVSNMSPEDSSIYLCSVEGRVRETQYFGPGTRLLVL.

The chain has TRBV29-1 and TRBJ1-2; tentatively, D is TRBD1 (5 bases). Germline V gene lookup returns CDR1 SQVTM and CDR2 ANQGSEA. The CDR3 is 11 residues long. The V and J ends lost 4 bases and 7 bases respectively, with 10 bases between them. The CDR3 sequence is CSVVRGFGYTF. DNA of the CDR3: TGCAGCGTTGTGCGGGGGTTTGGCTACACCTTC.

The CDR3 DNA reads TGCAGCGTTGAGCAGGGCACAGATACGCAGTATTTT. Translation gives CSVEQGTDTQYF. The gene calls are TRBV29-1 and TRBJ2-3, with D unresolved. Germline V gene sequence: CDR1 SQVTM, CDR2 ANQGSEA. The CDR3 is 12 amino acids. Trimming shortened V by 3 bases and J by 1 base, and 5 bases separated the two germline ends.

This clonotype was detected a few times. The chain employs TRBV2 and TRBJ1-2; D is unclear. This CDR3 contains 12 residues. Between the trimmed V and J ends, which lost 4 bases and 2 bases, there was a span of 5 bases. Germline CDR1 is SNHLY and CDR2 is FYNNEI. This CDR3 is CASSGQNYGYTF. The CDR3 region has the DNA TGTGCCAGCAGTGGCCAGAACTATGGCTACACCTTC.

The chain couples TRBV2 to TRBJ2-1; 8 bases match TRBD1. Germline V gene sequence: CDR1 SNHLY, CDR2 FYNNEI. The CDR3 contains 15 residues. With V trimmed by 8 bases and J by 5 bases, 11 bases remained unmatched. In DNA, the CDR3 is TGTGCCAGCGGGCCCGGGACAGGTCTTAACAATGAGCAGTTCTTC. Residues: CASGPGTGLNNEQFF.

The chain combines TRBV4-3 with TRBJ1-2; no firm D call. The CDR3 is 13 amino acids. From germline, CDR1 is LGHNA and CDR2 YSLEER. The V and J ends lost 1 base and 4 bases respectively, with 7 bases between them. The CDR3 region is CASSQGGIYGYTF. The CDR3 DNA is TGCGCCAGCAGCCAAGGGGGAATCTATGGCTACACCTTC.

This clonotype was counted a single time. The rearrangement joins TRBV7-9 to TRBJ1-1; possibly TRBD1 for D (5 bases). Germline V CDR1 and CDR2: SEHNR, FQNEAQ (reference sequence). CDR3 length equals 14 residues. The ends were cut back, 3 bases at V and 4 bases at J, with 12 bases in the middle. This chain's CDR3 is CASSFRLGATEAFF. CDR3 nucleotides: TGTGCCAGCAGCTTCCGGTTAGGGGCCACTGAAGCTTTCTTT.

This clonotype came up once. The CDR3 nucleotides are TGCAGCGTTGGGAACCTCCAGAATCCTGAAGCTTTCTTT. As protein: CSVGNLQNPEAFF. The rearrangement joins TRBV29-1 to TRBJ1-1; D is unresolved. From germline, CDR1 is SQVTM and CDR2 ANQGSEA. V lost 4 bases, J lost 6 bases, and 15 bases lay in between. The CDR3 has 13 amino acids.

This clonotype appeared once. The V call is TRBV5-1, the J call TRBJ1-6; 7 bases are a match to TRBD1. The V segment lost 0 bases and the J segment 7 bases; nucleotides outside the gene matches: 4. Germline-derived CDR1 and CDR2 are SGHRS and YFSETQ. The CDR3 contains 15 residues. The CDR3 DNA is TGCGCCAGCAGCTTGGAGGGACAGACGAATTCACCCCTCCACTTT. It encodes CASSLEGQTNSPLHF.

This rearrangement joins TRBV2 to TRBJ2-1, with D perhaps matching TRBD2 (7 bases). Trimming took 1 base from V and 10 from J, leaving 11 bases between them. The CDR3 is 13 residues long. The V gene's germline CDR1 is SNHLY and CDR2 FYNNEI. The DNA for the CDR3 is TGTGCCAGCAGTGAAGTTGGCGGGGGCGAGCAGTTCTTC. It codes for CASSEVGGGEQFF.

The gene calls are TRBV20-1 and TRBJ2-7; possibly TRBD1 for D (5 bases). The germline V gene encodes CDR1 DFQATT and CDR2 SNEGSKA (reference sequence). The CDR3 spans 14 residues. In DNA, the CDR3 is TGCGGGGTGACAGATGGCCTCGTTGGCTACGAGCAGTACTTC. Protein sequence: CGVTDGLVGYEQYF.

This chain links TRBV29-1 with TRBJ2-3, with 12 bases lining up with TRBD2. Germline CDR1 is SQVTM and CDR2 is ANQGSEA. V gave up 4 bases and J gave up 0 bases; unmatched junction bases: 8. The CDR3 contains 17 residues. CDR3 sequence (DNA): TGCAGCGTTGCAGAACTAGCGGGAGGAATTAGCACAGATACGCAGTATTTT. Translating gives CSVAELAGGISTDTQYF.

The chain has TRBV9 and TRBJ1-3, with D tentatively TRBD1 (5 bases). This CDR3 has 15 residues. V lost 3 bases to trimming and J lost 4 bases, with 14 bases between them. Looked up from germline, CDR1 is SGDLS and CDR2 is YYNGEE. CDR3 sequence reads: CASSEDGTSGNTIYF. The CDR3 DNA sequence: TGTGCCAGCAGCGAGGACGGGACTTCAGGAAACACCATATATTTT.

CDR3 DNA: TGTGCCAGCAGTATAGGACAGCTGAACGAGCAGTACGTC. It translates to CASSIGQLNEQYV. This sequence joins TRBV2 and TRBJ2-7; D is possibly TRBD1 (6 bases). The V end was cut by 5 bases, the J end by 5 bases, with 13 bases between. CDR1 SNHLY and CDR2 FYNNEI come from the germline V gene. The CDR3 is made up of 13 amino acids.

The J gene is TRBJ2-3, the V gene TRBV20-1; 8 bases align to TRBD2. The germline CDR1 and CDR2 sequences are DFQATT and SNEGSKA (reference sequence). The trim removed 6 bases at V and 0 bases at J, leaving 11 bases unmatched. The CDR3 totals 16 residues. Written as DNA, the CDR3 is TGCAGTGCGAATCAACCGGGACTAGGGAGCACAGATACGCAGTATTTT. Amino acid sequence: CSANQPGLGSTDTQYF.

The rearrangement uses TRBV6-2 or TRBV6-3 and TRBJ2-3, with 8 bases that match TRBD2. This CDR3 has 14 amino acids. Per the germline V gene, CDR1 is MNHEY and CDR2 is SVGEGT. V trimming: 5 bases; J trimming: 5 bases; junction bases outside the gene matches: 6. CDR3 protein: CASSRSGGEDTQYF. CDR3 DNA: TGTGCCAGCAGTCGCAGCGGGGGAGAAGATACGCAGTATTTT.

J is TRBJ2-2 and V is TRBV29-1; TRBD1 agrees at 12 bases. The CDR3 is 15 amino acids. V trimming: 4 bases; J trimming: 2 bases; junction bases outside the gene matches: 2. Germline CDR1 reads SQVTM; CDR2 reads ANQGSEA. DNA for the CDR3: TGCAGCGTTGGGGGGACAGGGGGCAACACCGGGGAGCTGTTTTTT. Residues: CSVGGTGGNTGELFF.

The genes are TRBV5-6 and TRBJ2-6; TRBD2 might be the D (6 bases). Germline-derived CDR1 and CDR2 are SGHDT and YYEEEE. V lost 4 bases and J lost 2, with 22 bases in between. CDR3 length: 19 residues. DNA for the CDR3: TGTGCCAGCAGCCCGGGTCGGTGGGACTGGCGGGCTGGGGCCAACGTCCTGACTTTC. This translates into CASSPGRWDWRAGANVLTF.

The V gene is TRBV30, the J gene TRBJ2-7; TRBD2 might be the D (5 bases). V dropped 3 bases and J dropped 0 bases, with 12 bases sitting between them. CDR3 length: 14 residues. Germline V gene lookup returns CDR1 GTSNPN and CDR2 SVGIG (reference sequence). In DNA, the CDR3 is TGTGCCTGGAGCCCTGGAGGTAGCTCCTACGAGCAGTACTTC. Protein product: CAWSPGGSSYEQYF.

V and J are TRBV7-2 and TRBJ2-5; D may match TRBD1 or TRBD2 (5 bases each). This CDR3 spans 13 amino acids. V lost 5 bases and J 7 bases, leaving 14 bases between the germline ends. CDR1 and CDR2 (germline): SGHTA, FQGNSA. CDR3 in DNA: TGTGCCAGCAGCCCCGGGACCTCAGGGACCCAGTACTTC. This gives the protein CASSPGTSGTQYF.

This clonotype was counted a single time. The chain uses TRBV4-3 and TRBJ2-3; D unresolved. The CDR3 is made up of 16 amino acids. Trimming removed 0 bases from V and 6 bases from J, with 16 bases in between. In germline, CDR1 is LGHNA, CDR2 YSLEER. CDR3 DNA sequence: TGCGCCAGCAGCCAAGATCGTACAACGAGCAGGGATACGCAGTATTTT. Protein: CASSQDRTTSRDTQYF.

This clonotype was seen just once. This chain joins TRBV20-1 and TRBJ1-6; D may be TRBD1 (6 bases). In germline, CDR1 is DFQATT, CDR2 SNEGSKA (reference sequence). Trimming shortened V by 5 bases and J by 2 bases, and 10 bases separated the two germline ends. The CDR3 consists of 14 residues. Here the CDR3 DNA reads TGCAGTGCTGGACGGACAGCCTATAATTCACCCCTCCACTTT. It yields the protein CSAGRTAYNSPLHF.

The chain recombines TRBV2 with TRBJ2-2; D is undetermined. This CDR3 spans 15 amino acids. Germline lookup yields CDR1 SNHLY and CDR2 FYNNEI. V was pared by 5 bases and J by 4 bases, with 14 bases between. CDR3 coding DNA: TGTGCCAGCAGTTGGCAAACCCTCTCCACCGGGGAGCTGTTTTTT. This gives the protein CASSWQTLSTGELFF.